This T cell receptor (beta chain) was profiled in a study of cytomegalovirus exposure and HLA in healthy donors. Overall study findings and caveats: A later analysis linked around 15,000 TCR beta sequences to HLA alleles at 0.05 false discovery rate. Across donors, most TCRs were seen rarely, yet some public ones were widespread.

A remark on this clone: What it binds is unknown.

The ends were cut back, 0 bases at V and 7 bases at J, with 11 bases in the middle. Germline CDR1 and CDR2: SGHDT and YYEEEE. The CDR3 extends over 15 amino acids. A multiplex PCR was run with 60 Vbeta primers and 13 Jbeta primers. Sequenced by immunoSEQ multiplex PCR; TCRdb stores in-frame clones only, minus some. The data hold just over 150,000 clones, with 80% to 90% observed a single time. The sequenced sample was PBMCs. This chain links TRBV5-6 with TRBJ1-6; no clear D gene. This receptor was identified in a man younger than 35 in good health and CMV-seropositive. The CDR3 sequence is CASSLDPATNSPLHF. CDR3 bases: TGTGCCAGCAGCTTGGATCCCGCGACAAATTCACCCCTCCACTTT.